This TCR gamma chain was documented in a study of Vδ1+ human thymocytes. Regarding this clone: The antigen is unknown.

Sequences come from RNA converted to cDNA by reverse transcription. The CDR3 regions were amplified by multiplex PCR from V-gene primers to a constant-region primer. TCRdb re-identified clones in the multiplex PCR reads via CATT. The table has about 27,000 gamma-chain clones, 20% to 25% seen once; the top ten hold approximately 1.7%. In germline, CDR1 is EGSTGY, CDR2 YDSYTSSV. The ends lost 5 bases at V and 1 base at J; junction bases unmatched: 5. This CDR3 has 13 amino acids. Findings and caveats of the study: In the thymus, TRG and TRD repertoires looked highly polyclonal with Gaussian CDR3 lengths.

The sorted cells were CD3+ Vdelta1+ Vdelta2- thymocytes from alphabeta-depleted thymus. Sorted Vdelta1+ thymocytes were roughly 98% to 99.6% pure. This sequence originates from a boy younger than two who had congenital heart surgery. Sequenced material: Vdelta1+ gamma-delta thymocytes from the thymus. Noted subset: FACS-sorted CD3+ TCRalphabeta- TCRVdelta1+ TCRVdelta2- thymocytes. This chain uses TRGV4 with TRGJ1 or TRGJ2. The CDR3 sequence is CATWVLNYYKKLF. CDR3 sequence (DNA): TGTGCCACCTGGGTTCTTAATTATTATAAGAAACTCTTT.